What follows are 24 T cell receptor beta chains derived from one specimen sequenced in a study of identical twins. TCRdb used MiXCR to reprocess the 5' RACE reads, holding one entry per CDR3 protein. The data show 550,000 to 700,000 distinct CDR3 sequences, 21% seen once. This sample also appeared in a second study, on T cells expressing NK-cell markers.

Sequencing was done on a sample of PBMCs. These receptors were collected from a woman aged 18 to 35 in good health.

The table lists this clonotype with many counts. The chain uses TRBV20-1 and TRBJ2-1; TRBD2 agrees at 9 bases. The germline V gene encodes CDR1 DFQATT and CDR2 SNEGSKA (reference sequence). The V segment lost 6 bases and the J segment 9 bases; nucleotides outside the gene matches: 6. The CDR3 has 12 amino acids. The CDR3 DNA is TGCAGTGCCCGCGGGGGGGCAACTGAGCAGTTCTTC. Its translation: CSARGGATEQFF.

This clonotype was seen a handful of times. The chain combines TRBV12-3 or TRBV12-4 with TRBJ1-1; the D is unclear. The CDR3 totals 10 residues. V was trimmed by 4 bases and J by 8 bases, leaving 5 bases between them. The CDR3 region has the DNA TGTGCCAGCAGTTACCGGGAAGCTTTCTTT. The encoded protein is CASSYREAFF.

The CDR3 spells CASSEGHEQYF. The DNA for the CDR3 is TGCGCCAGCAGCGAAGGACACGAGCAGTACTTC. This rearrangement joins TRBV5-1 to TRBJ2-7; D is unclear. Trimming removed 4 bases at V and 5 bases at J, with 7 bases between. CDR3 length: 11 residues. Germline CDR1 is SGHRS and CDR2 is YFSETQ.

This clonotype came up a few times. This rearrangement joins TRBV19 to TRBJ2-3; D could derive from TRBD1 or TRBD2 (5 bases each). Germline assignment: CDR1 LNHDA and CDR2 SQIVND (reference sequence). CDR3 length equals 13 residues. V gave up 4 bases and J gave up 15 bases, with 20 bases separating them. In DNA, the CDR3 is TGTGCCAGTAGTAGCCTTGGGGGACCGCTCTACTATTTT. Encoded protein: CASSSLGGPLYYF.

The chain recombines TRBV5-1 with TRBJ1-1; the D is unclear. Looked up from germline, CDR1 is SGHRS and CDR2 is YFSETQ. Trimming shortened V by 0 bases and J by 5 bases, and 17 bases separated the two germline ends. The CDR3 has 16 amino acids. The CDR3 DNA follows: TGCGCCAGCAGCTTGGTTTGGAAGGATCATTGGACTGAAGCTTTCTTT. As protein: CASSLVWKDHWTEAFF.

The rearrangement links TRBV4-2 to TRBJ2-7; 8 bases map to TRBD2. V shed 3 bases, J shed 2 bases, and the junction held 3 bases outside the gene matches. This CDR3 spans 14 amino acids. Germline V gene lookup returns CDR1 LGHNA and CDR2 YNFKEQ. Here the CDR3 reads CASSQRGVTYEQYF. The DNA of the CDR3 is TGTGCCAGCAGCCAGCGGGGGGTAACCTACGAGCAGTACTTC.

V is TRBV12-3 or TRBV12-4 and J is TRBJ1-5; TRBD1 might be the D (5 bases). The V gene lost 6 bases and the J gene lost 5 bases, with 17 bases spanning the gap. This CDR3 has 15 amino acids. The CDR3 sequence is CASSFRSGPDQPQHF. CDR3 bases: TGTGCCAGCAGCTTTAGATCAGGGCCCGATCAGCCCCAGCATTTT.

This clonotype has a count of ten or more. The chain is built from TRBV20-1 and TRBJ2-2; D possibly corresponds to TRBD2 (5 bases). The V gene lost 6 bases and the J gene lost 1 base, with 9 bases spanning the gap. This CDR3 has 13 residues. Germline assignment: CDR1 DFQATT and CDR2 SNEGSKA (reference sequence). Here the CDR3 DNA reads TGCAGTGCCGCGGGTCAGAACACCGGGGAGCTGTTTTTT. Its translation is CSAAGQNTGELFF.

This clonotype has more than one count but fewer than ten. The chain joins TRBV2 to TRBJ2-7, with D maybe TRBD2 (6 bases). Trimming shortened V by 7 bases and J by 3 bases, and 16 bases separated the two germline ends. Germline assignment: CDR1 SNHLY and CDR2 FYNNEI. CDR3 size: 14 residues. This CDR3 is CASTRRDSGYEQYF. The CDR3 DNA is TGTGCCAGCACCAGGCGGGATTCGGGCTACGAGCAGTACTTC.

In this sample, this clonotype turned up a few times. This chain uses TRBV12-3 or TRBV12-4 with TRBJ2-7; D is possibly TRBD2 (6 bases). The CDR3 length is 15 residues. V was clipped by 6 bases and J by 6 bases, with 21 bases between them. The CDR3 here is CASRHGTQAVSEQYF. The CDR3 DNA is TGTGCCAGCAGGCATGGGACTCAGGCCGTGTCCGAGCAGTACTTC.

This clonotype was recorded a few times. The chain carries TRBV12-3 or TRBV12-4 and TRBJ1-1, with no clear D. Trimming shortened V by 2 bases and J by 7 bases, and 17 bases separated the two germline ends. CDR3 length: 15 residues. The CDR3, as DNA: TGTGCCAGCAGTTTAAGCGGGCATGGGTACAGTGAAGCTTTCTTT. Residues: CASSLSGHGYSEAFF.

The chain links TRBV4-1 to TRBJ2-3, with 7 bases fitting TRBD2. Per germline, CDR1 MGHRA and CDR2 YSYEKL. J lost 4 bases, V lost 5 bases, and 9 bases had no gene match. The CDR3 is made up of 15 amino acids. This CDR3 reads CASSATGGWADTQYF. DNA of the CDR3: TGCGCCAGCAGCGCGACGGGAGGTTGGGCAGATACGCAGTATTTT.

This clonotype was observed a handful of times. V usage is TRBV13 and J usage is TRBJ2-3; a weak D match, TRBD2 (6 bases). The germline CDR1 and CDR2 sequences are PRHDT and FYEKMQ (reference sequence). The CDR3 consists of 15 residues. V lost 4 bases and J lost 1, with 12 bases in between. CDR3 residues: CASSSRGLGTDTQYF. The CDR3 coding sequence is TGTGCCAGCAGCTCGCGGGGACTCGGCACAGATACGCAGTATTTT.

This chain uses TRBV10-3 with TRBJ2-2; TRBD1 or TRBD2 may be the D gene (5 bases each). The germline V gene has CDR1 ENHRY and CDR2 SYGVKD. V lost 10 bases and J 4 bases, leaving 16 bases between the germline ends. The CDR3 contains 14 residues. CDR3 sequence (DNA): TGTGCCACCGCCGGGAATCAGGGCACCGGGGAGCTGTTTTTT. It yields the protein CATAGNQGTGELFF.

Here the CDR3 reads CAINPAGGPNEQFF. The CDR3 DNA sequence: TGTGCCATCAATCCAGCGGGAGGGCCCAATGAGCAGTTCTTC. The rearrangement joins TRBV10-3 to TRBJ2-1, with 10 bases lining up with TRBD2. The CDR3 spans 14 residues. Germline CDR1 ENHRY, CDR2 SYGVKD. With 7 bases clipped from V and 6 bases from J, the junction kept 6 bases outside the gene matches.

The genes are TRBV7-6 and TRBJ2-3; D is undetermined. V shed 3 bases and J shed 2 bases, with 9 bases lying between them. Germline V gene lookup returns CDR1 SGHVS and CDR2 FNYEAQ. The CDR3 is 14 residues long. CDR3 nucleotides: TGTGCCAGCAGCTTTACCGGATACACAGATACGCAGTATTTT. This encodes CASSFTGYTDTQYF.

The table lists this clonotype with a few counts. This sequence joins TRBV5-1 and TRBJ2-1, with 7 bases matching TRBD1. J lost 1 base, V lost 4 bases, and 8 bases had no gene match. From germline, CDR1 is SGHRS and CDR2 YFSETQ. The CDR3 loop spans 16 amino acids. CDR3: CASSKPGQSSYNEQFF. The CDR3, as DNA: TGCGCCAGCAGCAAACCGGGACAGTCTTCCTACAATGAGCAGTTCTTC.

CDR3 nucleotides: TGTGCCACCAGCAGAGAGCGAACTAGCGGTAAAAGACGCTACAATGAGCAGTTCTTC. Its translation: CATSRERTSGKRRYNEQFF. The chain combines TRBV15 with TRBJ2-1, with 8 bases matching TRBD2. Losses at the gene ends were 0 bases for V and 3 bases for J; bases not matched to a gene: 13. Germline V gene lookup returns CDR1 LNHNV and CDR2 YYDKDF (reference sequence). The CDR3 runs to 19 residues.

The chain employs TRBV12-3 or TRBV12-4 and TRBJ2-2, with 9 positions matching TRBD2. The trim removed 2 bases at V and 4 bases at J, leaving 5 bases unmatched. The CDR3 sequence is 16 residues long. As DNA, the CDR3 is TGTGCCAGCAGTTTAAGCGGACTAGCGACCACCGGGGAGCTGTTTTTT. This sequence encodes CASSLSGLATTGELFF.

This clonotype has a count of ten or more. DNA of the CDR3: TGTGCCAGCAGCTTAGCGATAGGGTTGAACACTGAAGCTTTCTTT. Protein product: CASSLAIGLNTEAFF. The rearrangement links TRBV7-6 to TRBJ1-1; D is uncertain. The CDR3 runs 15 residues. Trimming left V 0 bases short and J 0 bases short, with 8 bases between. Germline V lookup: CDR1 SGHVS, CDR2 FNYEAQ. Full variable domain (outside the CDR3, taken from reference TRBV7-6 and TRBJ1-1): GAGVSQSPRYKVTKRGQDVALRCDPISGHVSLYWYRQALGQGPEFLTYFNYEAQQDKSGLPNDRFSAERPEGSISTLTIQRTEQRDSAMYRCASSLAIGLNTEAFFGQGTRLTVV.

The chain links TRBV12-3 or TRBV12-4 to TRBJ2-7, with 7 bases aligning to TRBD2. Unmatched junction bases numbered 12, after V lost 3 bases and J lost 7 bases. The CDR3 runs to 15 residues. The CDR3 region has the DNA TGTGCCAGCAGTTTGGGGCCGGGGAGGGGTTGGGAGCAGTACTTC. Its protein is CASSLGPGRGWEQYF.

The chain links TRBV4-1 to TRBJ2-1, with D possibly being TRBD1 or TRBD2 (5 bases each). This CDR3 contains 15 residues. V lost 4 bases and J 8 bases, leaving 18 bases between the germline ends. Germline assignment: CDR1 MGHRA and CDR2 YSYEKL. The CDR3 nucleotides are TGCGCCAGCAGCCCAGGGACGACAAACATTGATGAGCAGTTCTTC. Protein product: CASSPGTTNIDEQFF.

This clonotype came up many times. This sequence joins TRBV5-1 and TRBJ2-1, with D possibly being TRBD1 or TRBD2 (5 bases each). Germline CDR1 reads SGHRS; CDR2 reads YFSETQ. The CDR3 sequence is 14 residues long. Deletions cut 7 bases from V and 4 bases from J, with 15 bases between. As DNA, the CDR3 is TGCGCCAGCGTCCATGGGACCGAGTACAATGAGCAGTTCTTC. Translated, it gives CASVHGTEYNEQFF.

V and J are TRBV20-1 and TRBJ2-5; the D gene is possibly TRBD2 (6 bases). V was shortened by 3 bases and J by 3 bases, with 17 bases between the two germline ends. The V gene's germline CDR1 is DFQATT and CDR2 SNEGSKA (reference sequence). This CDR3 has 15 residues. As DNA, the CDR3 is TGCAGTGCTAGGTCGCCACTGACTAGGAAAGAGACCCAGTACTTC. It translates to CSARSPLTRKETQYF.